The clone carrying this T cell receptor (beta chain) showed up just a few times. Its target is not known. Lesional scalp punch biopsies and peripheral blood came from alopecia areata patients. The sample belongs to a study of CD8+ T cells in alopecia areata. The overall study: Treated patients received oral tofacitinib, 5 to 10 mg twice daily. The protocol delivered tofacitinib for 6 to 18 months, then withdrew it for 6 months.

The study's findings and limits: More clonal than normal scalp was lesional scalp, particularly alopecia totalis/universalis.

Germline assignment: CDR1 LNHDA and CDR2 SQIVND (reference sequence). This CDR3 has 13 amino acids. V lost 5 bases, J lost 0 bases, and 1 base stayed unmatched. Extraction and reverse transcription of RNA yielded cDNA as the sequencing template. Generated by immunoSEQ multiplex PCR, the TCRdb table keeps only in-frame clones and is missing some. The profile covers hundreds of thousands of clones, with 65% to 70% appearing a single time and approximately 1.2% taken by the ten largest. The TCR comes from a human donor with alopecia areata. The input for sequencing was CD4+ T cells sorted from blood, taken at week 0. The chain links TRBV19 to TRBJ2-7, with 7 bases matching TRBD1. CDR3 in DNA: TGTGCCAGTAGTCGGGACAGCTCCTACGAGCAGTACTTC. It specifies CASSRDSSYEQYF.